The 5 T cell receptor beta chains presented below share a single source sample, sequenced in a study of T cell repertoires in cytomegalovirus infection. TCRdb re-derived calls from the reads in MiXCR, one entry per CDR3 protein. The data hold 55,000 to 70,000 distinct CDR3 sequences, with 33% observed a single time. No cognate antigen is known for these TCRs. Sequences were obtained from PBMCs, sequenced either directly or after in vitro stimulation (not recorded which). These receptor sequences come from a human donor in good health (CMV status not recorded). Some clones in this sample may be carry-over from other donors' samples.

The chain employs TRBV29-1 and TRBJ2-3; 9 bases agree with TRBD1. Germline trimming cut 7 bases from V and 8 bases from J; bases unmatched to any gene: 16. Germline loops: CDR1 SQVTM, CDR2 ANQGSEA. The CDR3 is 15 amino acids. In nucleotides, the CDR3 is TGCAGCGCCATAGGGACAGGGAATGATCGCGGTACGCAGTATTTT. As protein: CSAIGTGNDRGTQYF.

This clonotype was observed a few times. The V gene is TRBV27, the J gene TRBJ2-1; 8 bases line up with TRBD2. Trimming cost V 6 bases and J 0 bases; bases outside gene matches: 4. This CDR3 spans 15 amino acids. From germline, CDR1 is MNHEY and CDR2 SMNVEV (reference sequence). The CDR3 loop reads CASRLSGASYNEQFF. CDR3 coding DNA: TGTGCCAGCAGACTTAGCGGGGCCTCCTACAATGAGCAGTTCTTC.

The J gene is TRBJ1-5, the V gene TRBV12-5; TRBD1 agrees at 7 bases. The germline gives CDR1 LGHNT, CDR2 FRNRAP. Losses at the gene ends were 0 bases for V and 0 bases for J; bases not matched to a gene: 14. The CDR3 extends over 20 amino acids. The CDR3 coding sequence is TGTGCTAGTGGTTTGGTCCCACTTTTTAAAGGGACAGCTAGCAATCAGCCCCAGCATTTT. It codes for CASGLVPLFKGTASNQPQHF.

The V gene is TRBV12-3 or TRBV12-4, the J gene TRBJ2-3, with 9 bases fitting TRBD2. After removal of 2 bases from V and 3 bases from J, the junction contained 6 bases not matched to a gene. The CDR3 covers 16 residues. This chain's CDR3 is CASSLRLAEFTDTQYF. The CDR3 nucleotides read TGTGCCAGCAGTTTAAGACTAGCGGAATTTACAGATACGCAGTATTTT.

The chain employs TRBV7-9 and TRBJ1-3, with D maybe TRBD1 (5 bases). The CDR3 extends over 16 amino acids. The V end was cut by 2 bases, the J end by 7 bases, with 18 bases between. The germline gives CDR1 SEHNR, CDR2 FQNEAQ (reference sequence). The CDR3 is CASSLPVWDPRNTIYF. The CDR3 nucleotides are TGTGCCAGCAGCTTACCAGTCTGGGACCCAAGGAACACCATATATTTT.